This TCR beta chain stems from a study of radiotherapy plus CTLA-4 blockade in lung cancer. For the study at large: Patients showed objective responses in 18% of cases, and disease control was achieved by approximately 31%. Study outcomes and limitations: In blood, after radiotherapy plus ipilimumab, tumor-derived TCR clones expanded.

After removal of 0 bases from V and 1 base from J, the junction contained 5 bases not matched to a gene. The CDR3 spans 16 residues. Germline values: CDR1 GTSNPN, CDR2 SVGIG (reference sequence). Only in-frame clones appear in the TCRdb table, and some are missing; sequencing was by immunoSEQ multiplex PCR. The sample consists of about 110,000 clones, more than 75% of them appearing once. Worth noting for this clone: What it binds is not known.

Sequencing was performed on peripheral blood, taken from a patient treated with radiotherapy plus ipilimumab. The origin of this receptor is a human donor with non-small cell lung cancer that progressed on radiotherapy plus ipilimumab. Some clones in this sample may be carry-over from other donors' samples. V is TRBV30 and J is TRBJ2-1; 8 bases fit TRBD2. CDR3 nucleotides: TGTGCCTGGAGTGTAGGGTCTAGCGGGTCCTACAATGAGCAGTTCTTC. Its protein is CAWSVGSSGSYNEQFF. The full variable domain, its missing parts supplied by reference TRBV30 and TRBJ2-1, is SQTIHQWPATLVQPVGSPLSLECTVEGTSNPNLYWYRQAAGRGLQLLFYSVGIGQISSEVPQNLSASRPQDRQFILSSKKLLLSDSGFYLCAWSVGSSGSYNEQFFGPGTRLTVL.